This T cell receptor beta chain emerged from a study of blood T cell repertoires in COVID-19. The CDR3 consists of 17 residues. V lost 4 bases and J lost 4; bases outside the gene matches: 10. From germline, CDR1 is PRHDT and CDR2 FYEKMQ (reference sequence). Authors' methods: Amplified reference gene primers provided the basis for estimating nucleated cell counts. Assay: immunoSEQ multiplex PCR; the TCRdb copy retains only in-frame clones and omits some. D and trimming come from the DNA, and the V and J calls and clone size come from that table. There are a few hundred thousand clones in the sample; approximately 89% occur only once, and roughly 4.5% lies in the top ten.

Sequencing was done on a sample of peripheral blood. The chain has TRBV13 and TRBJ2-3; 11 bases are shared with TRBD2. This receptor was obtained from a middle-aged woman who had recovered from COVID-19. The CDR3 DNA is TGTGCCAGCAGCTCCCGAATACTAGCGGGGGTTGCAGATACGCAGTATTTT. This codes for CASSSRILAGVADTQYF.